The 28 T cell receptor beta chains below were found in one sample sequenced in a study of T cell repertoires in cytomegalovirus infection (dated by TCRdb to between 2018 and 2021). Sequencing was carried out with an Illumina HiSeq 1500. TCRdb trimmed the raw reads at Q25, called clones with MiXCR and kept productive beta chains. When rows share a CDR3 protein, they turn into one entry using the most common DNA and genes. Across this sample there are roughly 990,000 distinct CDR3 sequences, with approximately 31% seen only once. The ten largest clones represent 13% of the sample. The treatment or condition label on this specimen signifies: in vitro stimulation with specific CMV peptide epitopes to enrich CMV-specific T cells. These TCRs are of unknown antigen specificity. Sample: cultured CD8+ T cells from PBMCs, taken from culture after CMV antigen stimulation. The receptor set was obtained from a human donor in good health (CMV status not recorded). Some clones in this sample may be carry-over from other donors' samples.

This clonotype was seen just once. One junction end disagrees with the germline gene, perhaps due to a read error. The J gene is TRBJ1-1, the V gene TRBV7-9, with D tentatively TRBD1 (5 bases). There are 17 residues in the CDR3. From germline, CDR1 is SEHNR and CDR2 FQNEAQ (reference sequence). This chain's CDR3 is CANSARTRGGVNTEAFF. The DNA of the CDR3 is TGTGCCAACAGCGCCAGAACCCGGGGGGGGGTGAACACTGAAGCTTTCTTT.

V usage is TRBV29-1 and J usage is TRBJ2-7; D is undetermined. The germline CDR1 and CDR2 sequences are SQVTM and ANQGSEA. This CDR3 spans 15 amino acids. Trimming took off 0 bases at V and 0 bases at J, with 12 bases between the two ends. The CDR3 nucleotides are TGCAGCGTTGAAGAACTGGGATTAAGCTCCTACGAGCAGTACTTC. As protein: CSVEELGLSSYEQYF.

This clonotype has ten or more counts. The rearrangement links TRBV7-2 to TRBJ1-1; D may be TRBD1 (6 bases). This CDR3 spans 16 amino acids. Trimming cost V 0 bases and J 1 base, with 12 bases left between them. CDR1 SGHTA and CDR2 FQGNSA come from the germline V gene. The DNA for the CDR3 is TGTGCCAGCAGCTTAGCGTATCCGACAGGGAACACTGAAGCTTTCTTT. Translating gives CASSLAYPTGNTEAFF. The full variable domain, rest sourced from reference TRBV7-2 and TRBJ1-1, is GAGVSQSPSNKVTEKGKDVELRCDPISGHTALYWYRQSLGQGLEFLIYFQGNSAPDKSGLPSDRFSAERTGGSVSTLTIQRTQQEDSAVYLCASSLAYPTGNTEAFFGQGTRLTVV.

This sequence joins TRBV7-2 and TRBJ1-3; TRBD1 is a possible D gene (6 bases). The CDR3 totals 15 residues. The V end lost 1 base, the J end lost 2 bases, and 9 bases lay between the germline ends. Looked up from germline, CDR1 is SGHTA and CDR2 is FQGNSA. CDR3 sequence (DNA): TGTGCCAGCAGCTTAGGGGGGCATCCTGGAAACACCATATATTTT. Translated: CASSLGGHPGNTIYF. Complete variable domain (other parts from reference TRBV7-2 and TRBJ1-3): GAGVSQSPSNKVTEKGKDVELRCDPISGHTALYWYRQSLGQGLEFLIYFQGNSAPDKSGLPSDRFSAERTGGSVSTLTIQRTQQEDSAVYLCASSLGGHPGNTIYFGEGSWLTVV.

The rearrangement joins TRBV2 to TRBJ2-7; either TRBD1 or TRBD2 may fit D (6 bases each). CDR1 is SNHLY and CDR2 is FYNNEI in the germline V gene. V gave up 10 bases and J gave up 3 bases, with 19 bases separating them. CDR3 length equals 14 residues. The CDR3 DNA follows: TGTGCCACCGCTGAGGGGGGAGATATCTACGAGCAGTACTTC. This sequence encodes CATAEGGDIYEQYF.

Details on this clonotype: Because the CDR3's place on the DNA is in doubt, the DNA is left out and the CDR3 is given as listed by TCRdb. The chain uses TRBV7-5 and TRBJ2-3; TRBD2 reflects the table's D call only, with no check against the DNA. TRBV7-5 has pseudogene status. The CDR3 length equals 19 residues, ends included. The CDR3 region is CISVPEAVPGLDRTDTQYF.

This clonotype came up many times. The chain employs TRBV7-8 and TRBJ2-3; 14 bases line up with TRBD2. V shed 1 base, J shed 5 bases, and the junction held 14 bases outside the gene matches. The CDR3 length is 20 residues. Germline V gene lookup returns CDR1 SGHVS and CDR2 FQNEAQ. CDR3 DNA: TGTGCCAGCAGCTTAGGGATCGGACTAGCGGGGGGCTTCGAGGGAGATACGCAGTATTTT. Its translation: CASSLGIGLAGGFEGDTQYF.

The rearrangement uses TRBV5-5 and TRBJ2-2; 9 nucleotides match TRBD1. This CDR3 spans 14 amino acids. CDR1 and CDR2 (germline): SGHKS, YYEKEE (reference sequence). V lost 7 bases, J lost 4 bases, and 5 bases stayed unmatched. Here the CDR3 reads CASEQGASTGELFF. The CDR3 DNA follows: TGTGCCAGCGAACAGGGGGCCAGCACCGGGGAGCTGTTTTTT. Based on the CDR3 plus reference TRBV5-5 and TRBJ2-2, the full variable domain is DAGVTQSPTHLIKTRGQQVTLRCSPISGHKSVSWYQQVLGQGPQFIFQYYEKEERGRGNFPDRFSARQFPNYSSELNVNALLLGDSALYLCASEQGASTGELFFGEGSRLTVL.

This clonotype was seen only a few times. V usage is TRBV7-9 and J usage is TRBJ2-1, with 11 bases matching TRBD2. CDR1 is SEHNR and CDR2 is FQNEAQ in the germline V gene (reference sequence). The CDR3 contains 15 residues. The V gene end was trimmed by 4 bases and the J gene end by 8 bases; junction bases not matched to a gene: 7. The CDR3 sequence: CASSYIAGGADEQFF. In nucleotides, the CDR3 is TGTGCCAGCAGCTACATAGCGGGGGGGGCCGATGAGCAGTTCTTC.

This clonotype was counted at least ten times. CDR3 amino acids: CASSQRDRGGTDTQYF. The CDR3, as DNA: TGTGCCAGCAGCCAAAGGGACAGGGGAGGAACAGATACGCAGTATTTT. The chain couples TRBV7-9 to TRBJ2-3; TRBD1 matches at 10 bases. The germline CDR1 and CDR2 sequences are SEHNR and FQNEAQ (reference sequence). This CDR3 is 16 amino acids long. V dropped 5 bases and J dropped 3; count of bases not matched to a gene: 8.

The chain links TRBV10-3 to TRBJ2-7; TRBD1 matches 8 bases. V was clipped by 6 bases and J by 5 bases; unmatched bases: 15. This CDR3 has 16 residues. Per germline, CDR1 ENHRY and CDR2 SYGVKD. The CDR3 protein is CAIRTQNRQGAHEQYF. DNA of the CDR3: TGTGCCATCAGAACCCAAAATAGGCAGGGGGCCCACGAGCAGTACTTC.

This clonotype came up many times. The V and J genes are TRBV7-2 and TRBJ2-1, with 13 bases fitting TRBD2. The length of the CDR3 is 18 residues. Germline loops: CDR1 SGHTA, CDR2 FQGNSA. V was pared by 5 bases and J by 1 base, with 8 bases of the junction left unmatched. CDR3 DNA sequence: TGTGCCAGCAGCACCCGACTAGCGGGGGGTGGTTCCTACAATGAGCAGTTCTTC. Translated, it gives CASSTRLAGGGSYNEQFF.

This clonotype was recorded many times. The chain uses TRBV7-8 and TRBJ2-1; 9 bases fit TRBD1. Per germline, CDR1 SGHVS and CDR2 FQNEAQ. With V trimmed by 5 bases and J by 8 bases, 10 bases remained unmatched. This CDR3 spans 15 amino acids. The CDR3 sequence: CASSGDRAVIDEQFF. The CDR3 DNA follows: TGTGCCAGCAGCGGGGACAGGGCGGTAATCGATGAGCAGTTCTTC.

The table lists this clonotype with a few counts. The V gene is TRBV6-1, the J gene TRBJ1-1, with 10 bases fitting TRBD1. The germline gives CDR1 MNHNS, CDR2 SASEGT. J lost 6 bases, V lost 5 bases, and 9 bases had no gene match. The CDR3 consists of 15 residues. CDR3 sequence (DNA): TGTGCCAGCAGTCTCCGGGACAGGGGCCTTCCTGAAGCTTTCTTT. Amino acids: CASSLRDRGLPEAFF.

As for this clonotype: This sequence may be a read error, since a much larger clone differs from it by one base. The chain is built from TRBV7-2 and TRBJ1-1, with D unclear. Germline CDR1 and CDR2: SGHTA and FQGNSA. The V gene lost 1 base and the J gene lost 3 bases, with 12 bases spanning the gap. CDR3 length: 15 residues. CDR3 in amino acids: CASSLGLTSDTEAFF. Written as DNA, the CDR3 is TGTGCCAGCAGCTTAGGGCTGACTTCGGACACTGAAGCTTTCTTT.

The CDR3 region is CANTSWDTSTDTQYF. The CDR3 nucleotides read TGTGCCAACACCTCGTGGGACACAAGCACAGATACGCAGTATTTT. The chain uses TRBV11-2 and TRBJ2-3; D is perhaps TRBD1 (6 bases). The CDR3 is 15 amino acids. Deletions cut 10 bases from V and 0 bases from J, with 17 bases between. Per germline, CDR1 SGHAT and CDR2 FQNNGV. The whole variable domain, remainder taken from reference TRBV11-2 and TRBJ2-3, is EAGVAQSPRYKIIEKRQSVAFWCNPISGHATLYWYQQILGQGPKLLIQFQNNGVVDDSQLPKDRFSAERLKGVDSTLKIQPAKLEDSAVYLCANTSWDTSTDTQYFGPGTRLTVL.

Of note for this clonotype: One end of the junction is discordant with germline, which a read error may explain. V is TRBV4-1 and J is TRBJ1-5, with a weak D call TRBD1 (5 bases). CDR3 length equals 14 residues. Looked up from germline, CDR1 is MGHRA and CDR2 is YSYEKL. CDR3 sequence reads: CASSQDKGDQPQHF. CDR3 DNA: TGTGCCAGCAGCCAGGACAAGGGCGATCAGCCCCAGCATTTT.

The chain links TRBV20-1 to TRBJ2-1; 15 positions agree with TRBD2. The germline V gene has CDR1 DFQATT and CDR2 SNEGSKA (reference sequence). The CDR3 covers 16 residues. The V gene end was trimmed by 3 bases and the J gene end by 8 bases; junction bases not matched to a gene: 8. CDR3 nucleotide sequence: TGCAGTGCTAGCCCGGGACTAGCGGGGGGTGGCGATGAGCAGTTCTTC. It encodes CSASPGLAGGGDEQFF.

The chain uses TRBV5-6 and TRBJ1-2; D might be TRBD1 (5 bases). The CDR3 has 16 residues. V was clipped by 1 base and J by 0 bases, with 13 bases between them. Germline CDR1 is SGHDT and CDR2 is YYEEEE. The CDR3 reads CASSLLGRGANYGYTF. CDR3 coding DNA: TGTGCCAGCAGCTTGCTGGGGCGCGGAGCTAACTATGGCTACACCTTC.

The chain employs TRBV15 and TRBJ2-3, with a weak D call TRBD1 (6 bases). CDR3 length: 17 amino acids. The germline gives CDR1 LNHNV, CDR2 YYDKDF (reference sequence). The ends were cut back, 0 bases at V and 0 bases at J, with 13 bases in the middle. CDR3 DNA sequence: TGTGCCACCAGCAGAGATGGCAGGGGCTATAGCACAGATACGCAGTATTTT. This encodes CATSRDGRGYSTDTQYF.

The CDR3 DNA reads as TGCGCCAGCAGCCAAGGGACAGGGGGCGGTGAAAAACTGTTTTTT. Protein: CASSQGTGGGEKLFF. This sequence joins TRBV4-3 and TRBJ1-4, with 11 bases that match TRBD1. J was trimmed by 7 bases and V by 1 base; bases with no gene match: 2. The CDR3 has 15 amino acids. Germline CDR1 is LGHNA and CDR2 is YSLEER.

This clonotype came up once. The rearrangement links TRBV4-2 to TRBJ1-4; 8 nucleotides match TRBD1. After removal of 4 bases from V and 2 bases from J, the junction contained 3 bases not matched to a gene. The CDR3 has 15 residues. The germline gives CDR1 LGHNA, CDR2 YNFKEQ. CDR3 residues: CASSPRQGTNEKLFF. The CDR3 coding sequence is TGTGCCAGCAGCCCCCGACAGGGGACTAATGAAAAACTGTTTTTT.

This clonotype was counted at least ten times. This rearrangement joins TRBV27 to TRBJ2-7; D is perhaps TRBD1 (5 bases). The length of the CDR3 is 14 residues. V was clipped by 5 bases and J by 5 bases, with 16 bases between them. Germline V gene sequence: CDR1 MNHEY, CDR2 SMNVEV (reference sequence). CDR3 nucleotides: TGTGCCAGCAGTCCGACGACAGAACCTAACGAGCAGTACTTC. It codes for CASSPTTEPNEQYF.

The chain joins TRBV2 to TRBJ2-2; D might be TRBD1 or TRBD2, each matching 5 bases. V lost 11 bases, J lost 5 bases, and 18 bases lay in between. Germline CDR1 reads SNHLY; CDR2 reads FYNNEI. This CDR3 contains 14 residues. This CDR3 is CASAWGYGTGELFF. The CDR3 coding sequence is TGTGCCTCGGCGTGGGGGTATGGGACCGGGGAGCTGTTTTTT.

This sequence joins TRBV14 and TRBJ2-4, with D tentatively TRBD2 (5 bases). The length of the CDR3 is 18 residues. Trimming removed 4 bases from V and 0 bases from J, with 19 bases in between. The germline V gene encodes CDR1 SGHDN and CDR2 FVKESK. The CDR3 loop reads CASSPRSVGVVAKNIQYF. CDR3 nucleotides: TGTGCCAGCAGCCCACGGTCAGTCGGGGTTGTAGCCAAAAACATTCAGTACTTC.

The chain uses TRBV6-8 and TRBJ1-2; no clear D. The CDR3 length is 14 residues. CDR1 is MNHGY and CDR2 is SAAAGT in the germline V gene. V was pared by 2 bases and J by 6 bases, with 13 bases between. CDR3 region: CASSYPGDLHGYTF. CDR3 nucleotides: TGTGCCAGCAGTTACCCGGGAGATCTCCATGGCTACACCTTC.

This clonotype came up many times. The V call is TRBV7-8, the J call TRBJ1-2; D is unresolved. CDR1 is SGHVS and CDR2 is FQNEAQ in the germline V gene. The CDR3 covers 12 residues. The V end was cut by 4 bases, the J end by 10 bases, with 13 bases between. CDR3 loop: CASSSGPGLYTF. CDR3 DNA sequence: TGTGCCAGCAGCTCCGGGCCCGGGCTCTACACCTTC.

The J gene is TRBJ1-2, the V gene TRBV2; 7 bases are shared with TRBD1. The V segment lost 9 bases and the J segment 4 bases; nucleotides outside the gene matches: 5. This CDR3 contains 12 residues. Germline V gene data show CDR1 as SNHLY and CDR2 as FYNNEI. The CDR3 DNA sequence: TGTGCCAGAGAGGACAGGAGCTATGGCTACACCTTC. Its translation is CAREDRSYGYTF.